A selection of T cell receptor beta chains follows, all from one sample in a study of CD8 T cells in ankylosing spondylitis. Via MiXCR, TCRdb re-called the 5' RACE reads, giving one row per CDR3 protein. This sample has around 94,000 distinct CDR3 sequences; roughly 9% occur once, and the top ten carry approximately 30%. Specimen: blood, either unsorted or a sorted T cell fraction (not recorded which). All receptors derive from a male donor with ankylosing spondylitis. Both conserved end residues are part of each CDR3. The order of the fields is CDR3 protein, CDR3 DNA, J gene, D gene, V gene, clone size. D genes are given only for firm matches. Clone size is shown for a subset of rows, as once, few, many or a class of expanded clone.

cdr3_aa: CASSLRQNYGYTF
cdr3_nt: TGTGCCAGCAGTTTAAGGCAAAACTATGGCTACACCTTC
j_call: TRBJ1-2
d_call: -
v_call: TRBV12-3/TRBV12-4
clone_size: many

cdr3_aa: CASSHETGNTGELFF
cdr3_nt: TGTGCCAGCAGCCATGAGACAGGGAACACCGGGGAGCTGTTTTTT
j_call: TRBJ2-2
d_call: -
v_call: TRBV3-1
clone_size: many

cdr3_aa: CASTSGYGYTF
cdr3_nt: TGTGCCAGTACCTCAGGGTACGGCTACACCTTC
j_call: TRBJ1-2
d_call: -
v_call: TRBV19
clone_size: -

cdr3_aa: CASSLNRNTEAFF
cdr3_nt: TGCGCTAGCAGCTTAAACAGGAACACTGAAGCTTTCTTT
j_call: TRBJ1-1
d_call: -
v_call: TRBV5-1
clone_size: many

cdr3_aa: CASSSSTGLDTEAFF
cdr3_nt: -
j_call: TRBJ1-1
d_call: -
v_call: TRBV27
clone_size: -

cdr3_aa: CSASRRETDTQYF
cdr3_nt: TGCAGTGCTAGCCGGCGGGAGACAGATACGCAGTATTTT
j_call: TRBJ2-3
d_call: TRBD2
v_call: TRBV20-1
clone_size: many

cdr3_aa: CATSDFGQGRSTDTQYF
cdr3_nt: TGTGCCACCAGTGATTTTGGACAGGGGCGTAGCACAGATACGCAGTATTTT
j_call: TRBJ2-3
d_call: TRBD1
v_call: TRBV24-1
clone_size: few

cdr3_aa: CSTREGNTGELFF
cdr3_nt: TGCAGCACACGTGAGGGGAACACCGGGGAGCTGTTTTTT
j_call: TRBJ2-2
d_call: -
v_call: TRBV29-1
clone_size: -

cdr3_aa: CASTPWDSGANILTF
cdr3_nt: TGCGCCAGCACCCCGTGGGACTCTGGGGCCAACATCCTGACTTTC
j_call: TRBJ2-6
d_call: -
v_call: TRBV5-1
clone_size: -

cdr3_aa: CASSRDRGYQPQHF
cdr3_nt: TGTGCCAGCAGCCGGGACAGGGGTTATCAGCCCCAGCATTTT
j_call: TRBJ1-5
d_call: TRBD1
v_call: TRBV6-1
clone_size: -

cdr3_aa: CAISPTGASHYEQYF
cdr3_nt: TGTGCCATCAGTCCGACAGGGGCTTCCCACTACGAGCAGTACTTC
j_call: TRBJ2-7
d_call: TRBD1
v_call: TRBV10-3
clone_size: many

cdr3_aa: CASTREGPTDTQYF
cdr3_nt: TGCGCCAGCACGCGGGAGGGCCCAACAGATACGCAGTATTTT
j_call: TRBJ2-3
d_call: TRBD2
v_call: TRBV4-1
clone_size: many

cdr3_aa: CASSQREGFTEAFF
cdr3_nt: TGTGCCAGCAGCCAGAGGGAGGGGTTCACTGAAGCTTTCTTT
j_call: TRBJ1-1
d_call: -
v_call: TRBV3-1
clone_size: -

cdr3_aa: CATSRPGDSTDTQYF
cdr3_nt: TGTGCCACCAGCAGACCAGGGGATAGCACAGATACGCAGTATTTT
j_call: TRBJ2-3
d_call: -
v_call: TRBV15
clone_size: few

cdr3_aa: CARKGQGARNEQFF
cdr3_nt: TGTGCCAGAAAAGGACAGGGGGCGAGGAATGAGCAGTTCTTC
j_call: TRBJ2-1
d_call: TRBD1
v_call: TRBV2
clone_size: many

cdr3_aa: CASIHPFGGRGYTF
cdr3_nt: TGTGCCAGCATCCACCCTTTCGGGGGGCGCGGCTACACCTTC
j_call: TRBJ1-2
d_call: -
v_call: TRBV9
clone_size: many

cdr3_aa: CASSLGTSGELYNEQFF
cdr3_nt: TGTGCCAGCAGCTTGGGAACTAGCGGGGAATTATACAATGAGCAGTTCTTC
j_call: TRBJ2-1
d_call: TRBD2
v_call: TRBV5-5
clone_size: few

cdr3_aa: CATWGDMNTEAFF
cdr3_nt: TGTGCCACTTGGGGAGATATGAACACTGAAGCTTTCTTT
j_call: TRBJ1-1
d_call: -
v_call: TRBV19
clone_size: medium-sized

cdr3_aa: CASSLKGQNYGYTF
cdr3_nt: TGTGCCAGCAGTTTAAAAGGACAGAACTATGGCTACACCTTC
j_call: TRBJ1-2
d_call: -
v_call: TRBV27
clone_size: many

cdr3_aa: CASSFGLAGLPTVEQYF
cdr3_nt: TGTGCCAGCAGTTTCGGACTAGCGGGCCTCCCTACGGTGGAGCAGTACTTC
j_call: TRBJ2-7
d_call: TRBD2
v_call: TRBV12-3/TRBV12-4
clone_size: -

cdr3_aa: CASSSPQRSNEQFF
cdr3_nt: TGTGCCAGCAGCTCGCCCCAGCGGAGCAATGAGCAGTTCTTC
j_call: TRBJ2-1
d_call: -
v_call: TRBV13
clone_size: -

cdr3_aa: CASSIDSSGSSDEQFF
cdr3_nt: TGTGCCAGTAGTATCGATTCTAGCGGGAGCAGTGATGAGCAGTTCTTC
j_call: TRBJ2-1
d_call: TRBD2
v_call: TRBV19
clone_size: -

cdr3_aa: CASSHGLAADTQYF
cdr3_nt: TGTGCCAGCAGCCATGGACTAGCAGCAGATACGCAGTATTTT
j_call: TRBJ2-3
d_call: TRBD2
v_call: TRBV9
clone_size: -

cdr3_aa: CASSIPRGTGRAKNIQYF
cdr3_nt: TGTGCCAGCAGTATTCCGAGGGGGACAGGGAGGGCCAAAAACATTCAGTACTTC
j_call: TRBJ2-4
d_call: TRBD1
v_call: TRBV12-3/TRBV12-4
clone_size: many

cdr3_aa: CSVEEGLAETFSTDTQYF
cdr3_nt: TGCAGCGTTGAAGAAGGACTAGCGGAGACCTTTTCCACAGATACGCAGTATTTT
j_call: TRBJ2-3
d_call: TRBD2
v_call: TRBV29-1
clone_size: many

cdr3_aa: CASSPWTSATDTQYF
cdr3_nt: TGTGCCAGCAGCCCCTGGACTAGCGCAACAGATACGCAGTATTTT
j_call: TRBJ2-3
d_call: TRBD2
v_call: TRBV13
clone_size: few

cdr3_aa: CSVQGGSYNEQFF
cdr3_nt: TGCAGCGTTCAAGGGGGCTCCTACAATGAGCAGTTCTTC
j_call: TRBJ2-1
d_call: -
v_call: TRBV29-1
clone_size: many

cdr3_aa: CASSYFREQASEQFF
cdr3_nt: TGTGCCAGCAGTTACTTTAGAGAGCAAGCTTCTGAGCAGTTCTTC
j_call: TRBJ2-1
d_call: -
v_call: TRBV7-2
clone_size: -

cdr3_aa: CASSGTVRTEAFF
cdr3_nt: TGTGCCAGCAGCGGGACAGTGAGGACTGAAGCTTTCTTT
j_call: TRBJ1-1
d_call: TRBD1
v_call: TRBV2
clone_size: many

cdr3_aa: CASAPGSGELFF
cdr3_nt: TGTGCTAGTGCCCCGGGGTCCGGGGAGCTGTTTTTT
j_call: TRBJ2-2
d_call: -
v_call: TRBV12-5
clone_size: few

cdr3_aa: CASSLEGRSSYNEQFF
cdr3_nt: TGTGCCAGCAGCTTAGAAGGGCGGAGCTCCTACAATGAGCAGTTCTTC
j_call: TRBJ2-1
d_call: -
v_call: TRBV11-2
clone_size: few

cdr3_aa: CSARKQETQYF
cdr3_nt: TGCAGTGCTAGAAAGCAAGAGACCCAGTACTTC
j_call: TRBJ2-5
d_call: -
v_call: TRBV20-1
clone_size: few

cdr3_aa: CASSLPGQGANEQFF
cdr3_nt: TGTGCCAGCAGCTTACCGGGACAGGGGGCGAATGAGCAGTTCTTC
j_call: TRBJ2-1
d_call: TRBD1
v_call: TRBV7-2
clone_size: many

cdr3_aa: CASSFRLDNEQFF
cdr3_nt: TGCGCCAGCAGCTTCCGACTAGACAATGAGCAGTTCTTC
j_call: TRBJ2-1
d_call: -
v_call: TRBV4-1
clone_size: few

cdr3_aa: CASSSRDREKLFF
cdr3_nt: TGTGCCAGCAGCTCGAGGGACCGGGAAAAACTGTTTTTT
j_call: TRBJ1-4
d_call: -
v_call: TRBV7-9
clone_size: few

cdr3_aa: CASRGQGDTGELFF
cdr3_nt: TGTGCCAGTAGGGGACAGGGTGACACCGGGGAGCTGTTTTTT
j_call: TRBJ2-2
d_call: TRBD1
v_call: TRBV19
clone_size: -

cdr3_aa: CASSTRGGGGNNEQFF
cdr3_nt: TGTGCCAGCAGTACCCGGGGGGGCGGGGGGAACAATGAGCAGTTCTTC
j_call: TRBJ2-1
d_call: TRBD2
v_call: TRBV27
clone_size: many

cdr3_aa: CAISGQGGGLNTEAFF
cdr3_nt: TGTGCCATCAGCGGACAGGGGGGGGGGCTGAACACTGAAGCTTTCTTT
j_call: TRBJ1-1
d_call: TRBD1
v_call: TRBV10-3
clone_size: -

cdr3_aa: CASSPQDRGRNQPQHF
cdr3_nt: TGTGCCAGCTCACCACAAGACAGGGGAAGAAATCAGCCCCAGCATTTT
j_call: TRBJ1-5
d_call: TRBD1
v_call: TRBV18
clone_size: few

cdr3_aa: CASSTGTSGRAYNEQFF
cdr3_nt: TGTGCCAGCAGCACCGGGACTAGCGGGAGGGCTTACAATGAGCAGTTCTTC
j_call: TRBJ2-1
d_call: TRBD2
v_call: TRBV5-6
clone_size: few

cdr3_aa: CASGDLKRASSYNEQFF
cdr3_nt: TGTGCCAGTGGGGACCTTAAGCGGGCCAGCTCCTACAATGAGCAGTTCTTC
j_call: TRBJ2-1
d_call: -
v_call: TRBV27
clone_size: many

cdr3_aa: CASTERGGLGEQFF
cdr3_nt: TGTGCCAGCACCGAGAGGGGGGGCCTAGGGGAGCAGTTCTTC
j_call: TRBJ2-1
d_call: -
v_call: TRBV7-2
clone_size: -

cdr3_aa: CASSLGTGYEQYF
cdr3_nt: TGTGCCAGCAGTCTCGGGACAGGCTACGAGCAGTACTTC
j_call: TRBJ2-7
d_call: TRBD1
v_call: TRBV7-9
clone_size: many